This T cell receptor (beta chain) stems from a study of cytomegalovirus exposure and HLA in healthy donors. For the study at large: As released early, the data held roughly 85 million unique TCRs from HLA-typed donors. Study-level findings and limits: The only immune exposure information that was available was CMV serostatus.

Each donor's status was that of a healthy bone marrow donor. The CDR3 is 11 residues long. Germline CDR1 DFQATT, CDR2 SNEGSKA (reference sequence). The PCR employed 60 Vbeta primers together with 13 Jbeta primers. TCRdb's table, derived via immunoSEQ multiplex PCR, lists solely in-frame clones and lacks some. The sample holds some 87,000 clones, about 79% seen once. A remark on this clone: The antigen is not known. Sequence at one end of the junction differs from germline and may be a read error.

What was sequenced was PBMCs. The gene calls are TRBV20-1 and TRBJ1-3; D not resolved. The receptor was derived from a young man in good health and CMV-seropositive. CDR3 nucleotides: TGCAGCTTGGAGGCTGGGAACACCATATATTTT. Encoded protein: CSLEAGNTIYF.